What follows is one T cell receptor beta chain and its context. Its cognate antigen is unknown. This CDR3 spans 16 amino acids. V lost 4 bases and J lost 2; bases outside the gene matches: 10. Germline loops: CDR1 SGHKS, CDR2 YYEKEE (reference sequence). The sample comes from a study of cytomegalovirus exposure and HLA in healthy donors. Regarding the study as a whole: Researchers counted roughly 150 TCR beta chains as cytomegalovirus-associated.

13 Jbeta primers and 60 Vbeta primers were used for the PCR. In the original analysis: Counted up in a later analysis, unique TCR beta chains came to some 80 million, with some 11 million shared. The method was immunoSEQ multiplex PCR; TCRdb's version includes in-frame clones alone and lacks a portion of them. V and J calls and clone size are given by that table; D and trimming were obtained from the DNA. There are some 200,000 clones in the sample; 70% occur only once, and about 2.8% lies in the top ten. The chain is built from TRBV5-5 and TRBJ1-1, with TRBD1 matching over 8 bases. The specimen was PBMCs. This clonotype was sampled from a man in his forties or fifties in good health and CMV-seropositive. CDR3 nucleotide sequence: TGTGCCAGCAGCCGGCGGCCGACAGGGGTTAACACTGAAGCTTTCTTT. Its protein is CASSRRPTGVNTEAFF.